This TCR beta chain emerged from a study of control samples from healthy donors and cancer patients (dated by TCRdb to 2018 to 2020). The CDR3 numbers 16 residues from cysteine through phenylalanine. CDR3 DNA only is kept here, 48 bases in frame from base 1. CDR1 and CDR2 (MNHEY, SVGAGI) derive from the germline V gene. A distance of 16 bases separates the germline ends of V and J, which lose 4 bases and 3 bases respectively. The library was obtained by the immunoSEQ multiplex PCR assay. Sourced from immuneACCESS, this table was stored by TCRdb with only in-frame sequences that have V and J called. A share of the clones is absent; for the studies checked, an unresolved V gene accounts for under half, and the remainder has no known explanation. Within this sample are some 160,000 clones, with approximately 88% of them counted one time only. The ten largest clones take up over 4.5% of the sample. In the case of this clone: It has no known antigen specificity. Base qualities were left out, and no much larger clone turns up one base away.

The chain links TRBV6-5 with TRBJ1-5, with TRBD1 tentatively as D gene (5 bases match). Sequenced input: blood. The source is a man younger than 40 in good health. The CDR3 region reads CASSSRDGGTNQPQHF. Read as DNA, the sequence is TGTGCCAGCAGTTCGCGGGACGGCGGGACCAATCAGCCCCAGCATTTT.